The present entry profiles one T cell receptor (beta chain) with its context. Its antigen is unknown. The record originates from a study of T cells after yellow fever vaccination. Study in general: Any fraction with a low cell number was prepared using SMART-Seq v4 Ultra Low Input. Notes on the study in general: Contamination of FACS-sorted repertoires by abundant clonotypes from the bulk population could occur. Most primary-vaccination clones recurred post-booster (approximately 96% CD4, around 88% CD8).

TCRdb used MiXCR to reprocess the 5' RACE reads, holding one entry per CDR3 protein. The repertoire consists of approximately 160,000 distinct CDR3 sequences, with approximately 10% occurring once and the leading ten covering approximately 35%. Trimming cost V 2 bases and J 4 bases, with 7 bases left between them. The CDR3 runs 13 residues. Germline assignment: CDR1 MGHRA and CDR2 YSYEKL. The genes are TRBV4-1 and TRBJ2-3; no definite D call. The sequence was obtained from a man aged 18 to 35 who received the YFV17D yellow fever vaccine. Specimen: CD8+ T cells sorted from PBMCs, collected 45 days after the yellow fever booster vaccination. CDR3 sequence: CASSQPPADTQYF. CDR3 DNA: TGCGCCAGCAGCCAACCGCCGGCAGATACGCAGTATTTT.